This entry lists 13 T cell receptor beta chains sequenced from one sample in a study of blood T cell repertoires in COVID-19. Clones were read by immunoSEQ multiplex PCR, and TCRdb kept only the in-frame ones, dropping some. Of 55,000 to 80,000 clones listed, roughly four fifths are singletons. Sequenced sample: peripheral blood. Receptor source: a human donor in a cohort sampled during active COVID-19.

The chain carries TRBV4-3 and TRBJ2-3; D perhaps matches TRBD2 (5 bases). CDR1 and CDR2 (germline): LGHNA, YSLEER. CDR3 size: 13 residues. V was trimmed by 2 bases and J by 6 bases, leaving 9 bases between them. CDR3 residues: CASSQQDWDTQYF. CDR3 coding DNA: TGCGCCAGCAGCCAACAGGACTGGGATACGCAGTATTTT.

The chain carries TRBV11-2 and TRBJ1-2, with D possibly being TRBD1 (5 bases). CDR1 is SGHAT and CDR2 is FQNNGV in the germline V gene. The CDR3 sequence is 15 residues long. With 4 bases removed from V and 4 bases from J, the gap between germline ends came to 16 bases. As DNA, the CDR3 is TGTGCCAGCAGCTCCTCAATGCAAGGGGCCTATGGCTACACCTTC. It codes for CASSSSMQGAYGYTF.

This clone was seen a handful of times. This chain uses TRBV5-8 with TRBJ2-3, with 12 bases lining up with TRBD2. The V segment lost 4 bases and the J segment 1 base; nucleotides outside the gene matches: 4. This CDR3 comprises 16 residues. Germline CDR1 SGHTS, CDR2 YDEGEE. Here the CDR3 reads CASSPRTSGGTDTQYF. The CDR3 DNA follows: TGTGCCAGCAGCCCCCGGACTAGCGGGGGCACAGATACGCAGTATTTT.

This chain links TRBV6-5 with TRBJ2-7; the match to TRBD1 covers 9 bases. J gave up 2 bases and V 7 bases, and 6 bases lay outside the gene matches. The CDR3 spans 14 residues. Per germline, CDR1 MNHEY and CDR2 SVGAGI. Written as DNA, the CDR3 is TGTGCCAGCACTAGTGGGACAGGGACCTACGAGCAGTACTTC. Protein product: CASTSGTGTYEQYF.

This clone came up a few times. This sample includes further DNA sequences coding for the same CDR3. The chain joins TRBV7-9 to TRBJ2-5; D possibly corresponds to TRBD1 (5 bases). Trimming removed 2 bases from V and 2 bases from J, with 9 bases in between. CDR3 length: 14 residues. CDR1 and CDR2 from the germline V gene are SEHNR and FQNEAQ (reference sequence). CDR3 amino acids: CASSLSTGQETQYF. In nucleotides, the CDR3 is TGTGCCAGCAGCTTAAGTACAGGACAAGAGACCCAGTACTTC.

This clone was picked up a small number of times. The gene calls are TRBV10-1 and TRBJ2-1, with 8 bases matching TRBD1. Germline CDR1 reads WNHNN; CDR2 reads SYGVQD (reference sequence). The CDR3 loop spans 13 amino acids. Trimming cost V 2 bases and J 9 bases; bases outside gene matches: 3. This CDR3 reads CASSELDRGEQFF. CDR3 coding DNA: TGCGCCAGCAGTGAGCTTGACAGGGGTGAGCAGTTCTTC.

This clone was seen once. The chain employs TRBV6-6 and TRBJ1-6, with no clear D. Germline loops: CDR1 MNHNY, CDR2 SVGAGI (reference sequence). The CDR3 runs to 10 residues. Deletions cut 8 bases from V and 14 bases from J, with 10 bases between. The CDR3 region is CASLGESLHF. The CDR3 DNA reads as TGTGCCAGCCTCGGGGAGTCCCTCCACTTT.

The rearrangement links TRBV7-2 to TRBJ1-1; D may be TRBD1 (5 bases). V lost 5 bases and J 0 bases, leaving 10 bases between the germline ends. From germline, CDR1 is SGHTA and CDR2 FQGNSA. The CDR3 spans 14 residues. CDR3 nucleotide sequence: TGTGCCAGCAGCCCAGGACACGTGAACACTGAAGCTTTCTTT. It specifies CASSPGHVNTEAFF.

The V and J genes are TRBV30 and TRBJ2-3; 9 bases fit TRBD2. Germline-derived CDR1 and CDR2 are GTSNPN and SVGIG (reference sequence). V gave up 2 bases and J gave up 4 bases; unmatched junction bases: 7. The CDR3 runs 15 residues. The CDR3 nucleotides are TGTGCCTGGAGTCGGCTAGCGGGGAGTGCAGATACGCAGTATTTT. It specifies CAWSRLAGSADTQYF.

Only one count was recorded for this clone. Other nucleotide sequences from this sample produce the same CDR3. The V call is TRBV28, the J call TRBJ1-4; 10 bases fit TRBD1. The V gene's germline CDR1 is MDHEN and CDR2 SYDVKM. The CDR3 consists of 16 residues. Unmatched junction bases numbered 9, after V lost 6 bases and J lost 5 bases. This CDR3 reads CASRRQGARGNEKLFF. For the CDR3, the DNA is TGTGCCAGCAGGAGACAGGGGGCACGGGGGAATGAAAAACTGTTTTTT.

In this sample, this clone turned up many times. The chain combines TRBV27 with TRBJ2-7; the match to TRBD2 covers 15 bases. CDR1 and CDR2 from the germline V gene are MNHEY and SMNVEV (reference sequence). The junction had 3 bases not matched to a gene; V was cut back by 2 bases and J by 7 bases. The length of the CDR3 is 15 residues. CDR3 in amino acids: CASSLRTSGGGEQYF. In DNA, the CDR3 is TGTGCCAGCAGTTTAAGGACTAGCGGGGGGGGTGAGCAGTACTTC.

This clone appeared once. The chain uses TRBV7-3 and TRBJ2-7; 9 bases are a match to TRBD1. V lost 2 bases to trimming and J lost 7 bases; unmatched junction nucleotides: 3. Germline V gives CDR1 SGHTA, CDR2 FQGTGA. This CDR3 is built from 13 residues. The CDR3 reads CASSLLTGGEQYF. For the CDR3, the DNA is TGTGCCAGCAGCTTACTGACAGGGGGTGAGCAGTACTTC.

The rearrangement joins TRBV7-8 to TRBJ1-2; the D gene is possibly TRBD1 (6 bases). Trimming took 7 bases from V and 2 from J, leaving 14 bases between them. Germline CDR1 reads SGHVS; CDR2 reads FQNEAQ. The CDR3 spans 14 residues. CDR3 sequence reads: CASTSSGQNYGYTF. In DNA form, the CDR3 reads TGTGCCAGCACCTCCTCCGGACAGAACTATGGCTACACCTTC.